These 20 T cell receptor beta chains were all obtained from the same sample, sequenced in a study of early T cells in non-severe SARS-CoV-2 infection. TCRdb re-called the 5' RACE reads with MiXCR, one entry per CDR3 protein. The table shows 80,000 to 95,000 distinct CDR3 sequences, with about 14% occurring only once. Sample: whole blood. All receptors come from an adult who was a healthcare worker with PCR-confirmed SARS-CoV-2 infection or an uninfected control (not recorded which).

The sample holds a few counts of this clonotype. V usage is TRBV11-3 and J usage is TRBJ1-5; weak D call: TRBD1 (6 bases). The V gene's germline CDR1 is SGHNT and CDR2 YENEEA. This CDR3 is built from 19 residues. The V and J ends lost 0 bases and 0 bases respectively, with 18 bases between them. CDR3 region: CASSLEEPCNRVSNQPQHF. CDR3 in DNA: TGTGCCAGCAGCTTAGAGGAGCCCTGCAACAGGGTTAGCAATCAGCCCCAGCATTTT.

The chain is built from TRBV20-1 and TRBJ2-3; 14 bases are a match to TRBD2. Germline values: CDR1 DFQATT, CDR2 SNEGSKA (reference sequence). The V gene end was trimmed by 6 bases and the J gene end by 4 bases; junction bases not matched to a gene: 9. This CDR3 spans 16 amino acids. CDR3 amino acids: CSADYGLAGGSDTQYF. Here the CDR3 DNA reads TGCAGTGCGGACTACGGACTAGCGGGGGGCTCAGATACGCAGTATTTT.

The genes are TRBV28 and TRBJ1-2; 8 nucleotides match TRBD1. Looked up from germline, CDR1 is MDHEN and CDR2 is SYDVKM. With 6 bases clipped from V and 6 bases from J, the junction kept 15 bases outside the gene matches. The CDR3 runs 16 residues. The CDR3 nucleotides read TGTGCCAGCAGCGAATTTGGGACAGGTTCTGGGAATGGCTACACCTTC. It codes for CASSEFGTGSGNGYTF.

The chain uses TRBV11-2 and TRBJ2-7, with D perhaps assigned TRBD1 or TRBD2 (5 bases each). V was pared by 10 bases and J by 4 bases, with 23 bases between. CDR1 SGHAT and CDR2 FQNNGV come from the germline V gene. This CDR3 comprises 15 residues. The CDR3 DNA sequence: TGTGCCAAAAGCGGACCCAGGGAAGAGGTTTACGAGCAGTACGTC. Translating gives CAKSGPREEVYEQYV.

This clonotype has only a few counts. The rearrangement links TRBV5-1 to TRBJ2-3; TRBD2 is a possible D gene (7 bases). Trimming shortened V by 3 bases and J by 6 bases, and 14 bases separated the two germline ends. CDR1 is SGHRS and CDR2 is YFSETQ in the germline V gene. The CDR3 consists of 14 residues. In DNA, the CDR3 is TGCGCCAGCAGCTCAACGGCGGGGGCGGATACGCAGTATTTT. Amino acids: CASSSTAGADTQYF.

The table lists this clonotype with a few counts. CDR3 protein: CASSEWGQITDTQYF. In DNA form, the CDR3 reads TGTGCCAGCAGTGAATGGGGACAAATTACAGATACGCAGTATTTT. The chain couples TRBV2 to TRBJ2-3, with D possibly being TRBD1 (6 bases). Trimming cost V 2 bases and J 3 bases, with 12 bases left between them. The V gene's germline CDR1 is SNHLY and CDR2 FYNNEI. CDR3 length: 15 amino acids.

This clonotype was found many times. The CDR3 nucleotides are TGTGCCATCAGTGACGGCTACGAGCAGTACGTC. The encoded protein is CAISDGYEQYV. This chain uses TRBV10-3 with TRBJ2-7, with D hard to call. The CDR3 extends over 11 amino acids. CDR1 is ENHRY, CDR2 SYGVKD, per germline. Trimming took off 3 bases at V and 3 bases at J, with 3 bases between the two ends.

The chain employs TRBV30 and TRBJ2-3; no reliable D call. The CDR3 totals 12 residues. Germline assignment: CDR1 GTSNPN and CDR2 SVGIG (reference sequence). The ends were cut back, 2 bases at V and 2 bases at J, with 5 bases in the middle. The CDR3 loop is CAWSSTTDTQYF. In DNA, the CDR3 is TGTGCCTGGAGTTCGACCACAGATACGCAGTATTTT.

The gene calls are TRBV29-1 and TRBJ1-1; D is undetermined. Germline V gene sequence: CDR1 SQVTM, CDR2 ANQGSEA. Deletions cut 3 bases from V and 1 base from J, with 15 bases between. The CDR3 extends over 15 amino acids. The chain's CDR3 is CSVELRVKENTEAFF. CDR3 DNA: TGCAGCGTTGAGTTAAGGGTCAAAGAGAACACTGAAGCTTTCTTT.

This clonotype was seen repeatedly, ten times or more. One end of the junction does not line up with germline, which may come from a read error. This chain links TRBV6-2 or TRBV6-3 with TRBJ1-1; TRBD1 aligns across 9 bases. This CDR3 has 14 amino acids. Germline CDR1 MNHEY, CDR2 SVGEGT. Here the CDR3 DNA reads TGTGCCAGCAGACTCACCGGACAGGGGACTGAAGTTTTCTTT. It yields the protein CASRLTGQGTEVFF.

The table lists this clonotype with a few counts. The chain combines TRBV4-1 with TRBJ2-1, with a tentative D call TRBD2 (5 bases). CDR3 length: 15 residues. The germline V and J ends were trimmed by 1 base and 6 bases, with 13 bases remaining between them. The V gene's germline CDR1 is MGHRA and CDR2 YSYEKL. In DNA, the CDR3 is TGCGCCAGCAGCCAAGTCGTAGCGACGCGCAATGAGCAGTTCTTC. Its protein product is CASSQVVATRNEQFF.

This clonotype was detected a few times. V usage is TRBV12-3 or TRBV12-4 and J usage is TRBJ2-2; 11 positions agree with TRBD2. The junction had 6 bases not matched to a gene; V was cut back by 6 bases and J by 0 bases. The CDR3 consists of 17 residues. DNA for the CDR3: TGTGCCAGCAGCCCGACTAGCGGGGCTGCGAACACCGGGGAGCTGTTTTTT. Translation gives CASSPTSGAANTGELFF.

V and J are TRBV5-1 and TRBJ2-5, with a tentative D call TRBD2 (5 bases). Trimming took off 0 bases at V and 5 bases at J, with 14 bases between the two ends. This CDR3 is built from 15 residues. Germline assignment: CDR1 SGHRS and CDR2 YFSETQ. CDR3 nucleotides: TGCGCCAGCAGCTTGGATCCGGGGATGGTGGAGACCCAGTACTTC. Translated, it gives CASSLDPGMVETQYF.

This clonotype came up a few times. V and J are TRBV24-1 and TRBJ1-5, with D perhaps matching TRBD1 (5 bases). Deletions cut 5 bases from V and 8 bases from J, with 15 bases between. The CDR3 extends over 14 amino acids. Germline assignment: CDR1 KGHDR and CDR2 SFDVKD. Here the CDR3 DNA reads TGTGCCACCAGTGGCCATTTCCTGGGGGAGCCCCAGCATTTT. Translating it yields CATSGHFLGEPQHF.

The sample holds a few counts of this clonotype. The V call is TRBV11-2, the J call TRBJ2-1; 9 bases line up with TRBD1. The junction had 9 bases not matched to a gene; V was cut back by 6 bases and J by 9 bases. This CDR3 is built from 14 residues. Germline V gene data show CDR1 as SGHAT and CDR2 as FQNNGV. The CDR3 protein is CASSLIQGAREQFF. DNA of the CDR3: TGTGCCAGCAGTTTAATACAGGGGGCGCGTGAGCAGTTCTTC.

This clonotype has more than one count but fewer than ten. The chain uses TRBV2 and TRBJ1-5; possibly TRBD1 for D (5 bases). Trimming stripped 5 bases from V and 6 bases from J, with 17 bases between. This CDR3 is 15 amino acids long. The germline gives CDR1 SNHLY, CDR2 FYNNEI. DNA for the CDR3: TGTGCCAGCAGTCCCCCTCCGGGGGGGAGTCAGCCCCAGCATTTT. The encoded protein is CASSPPPGGSQPQHF.

This clonotype was observed a few times. The rearrangement uses TRBV6-5 and TRBJ2-5, with 10 positions matching TRBD2. The CDR3 totals 19 residues. V gave up 7 bases and J gave up 0 bases; unmatched junction bases: 17. Looked up from germline, CDR1 is MNHEY and CDR2 is SVGAGI. The CDR3 DNA sequence: TGTGCCAGCACCTCTCTTAGGGCTAGCGGGGGCCTATACCAAGAGACCCAGTACTTC. Translated, it gives CASTSLRASGGLYQETQYF.

This clonotype was seen only a few times. This chain connects TRBV2 to TRBJ2-7; 8 nucleotides line up with TRBD1. This CDR3 has 14 amino acids. Trimming cost V 7 bases and J 0 bases; bases outside gene matches: 5. Germline CDR1 reads SNHLY; CDR2 reads FYNNEI. The CDR3 nucleotides are TGTGCCAGCAAGGAAGACAGGGGCTCCTACGAGCAGTACGTC. Amino acids: CASKEDRGSYEQYV.

The V gene is TRBV2, the J gene TRBJ2-3; the match to TRBD1 covers 10 bases. With V trimmed by 5 bases and J by 4 bases, 3 bases remained unmatched. This CDR3 has 14 residues. CDR1 and CDR2 (germline): SNHLY, FYNNEI. Written as DNA, the CDR3 is TGTGCCAGCAGTCGGGACAGGGGTTCAGATACGCAGTATTTT. This encodes CASSRDRGSDTQYF.

This clonotype showed up just a few times. The genes are TRBV7-3 and TRBJ2-2; no clear D gene. This CDR3 is built from 15 residues. Trimming took off 0 bases at V and 3 bases at J, with 8 bases between the two ends. Germline CDR1 is SGHTA and CDR2 is FQGTGA. DNA for the CDR3: TGTGCCAGCAGCTTAACATCCTACCACACCGGGGAGCTGTTTTTT. Its translation is CASSLTSYHTGELFF.